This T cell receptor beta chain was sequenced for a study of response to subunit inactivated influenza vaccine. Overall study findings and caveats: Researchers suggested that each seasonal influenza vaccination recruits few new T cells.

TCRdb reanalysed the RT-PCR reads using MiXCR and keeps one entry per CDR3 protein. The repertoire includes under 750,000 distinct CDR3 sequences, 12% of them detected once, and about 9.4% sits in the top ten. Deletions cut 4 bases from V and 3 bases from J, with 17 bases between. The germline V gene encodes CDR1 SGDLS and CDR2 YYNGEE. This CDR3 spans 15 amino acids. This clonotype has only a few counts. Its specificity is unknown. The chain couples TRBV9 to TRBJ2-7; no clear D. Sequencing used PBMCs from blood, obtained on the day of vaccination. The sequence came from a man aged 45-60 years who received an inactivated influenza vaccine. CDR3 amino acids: CASSKVGYSDYEQYF. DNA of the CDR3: TGTGCCAGCAGCAAAGTGGGGTACTCCGACTACGAGCAGTACTTC.